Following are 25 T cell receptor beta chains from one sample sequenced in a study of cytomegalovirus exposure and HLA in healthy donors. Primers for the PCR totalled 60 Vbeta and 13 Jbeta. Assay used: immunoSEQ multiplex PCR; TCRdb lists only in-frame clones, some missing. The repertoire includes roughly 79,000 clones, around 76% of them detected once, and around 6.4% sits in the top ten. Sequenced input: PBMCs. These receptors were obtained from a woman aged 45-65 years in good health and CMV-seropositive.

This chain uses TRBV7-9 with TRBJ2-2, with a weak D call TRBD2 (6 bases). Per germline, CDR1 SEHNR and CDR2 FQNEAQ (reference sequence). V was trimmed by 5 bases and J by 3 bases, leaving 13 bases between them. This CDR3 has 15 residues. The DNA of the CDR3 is TGTGCCAGCAGCCTCCCGGGGGAGTACACCGGGGAGCTGTTTTTT. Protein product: CASSLPGEYTGELFF. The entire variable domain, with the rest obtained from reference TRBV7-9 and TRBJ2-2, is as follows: DTGVSQNPRHKITKRGQNVTFRCDPISEHNRLYWYRQTLGQGPEFLTYFQNEAQLEKSRLLSDRFSAERPKGSFSTLEIQRTEQGDSAMYLCASSLPGEYTGELFFGEGSRLTVL.

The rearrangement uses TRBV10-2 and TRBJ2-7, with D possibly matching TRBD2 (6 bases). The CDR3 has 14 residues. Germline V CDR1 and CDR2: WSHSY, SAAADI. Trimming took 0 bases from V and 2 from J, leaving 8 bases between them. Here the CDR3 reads CASSESAGPYEQYF. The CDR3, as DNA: TGCGCCAGCAGTGAGTCGGCGGGACCCTACGAGCAGTACTTC.

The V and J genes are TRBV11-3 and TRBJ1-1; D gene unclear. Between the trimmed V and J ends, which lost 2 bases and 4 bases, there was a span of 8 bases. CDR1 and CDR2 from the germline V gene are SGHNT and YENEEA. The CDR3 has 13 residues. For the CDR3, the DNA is TGTGCCAGCAGCTTACCGGGGAGCACTGAAGCTTTCTTT. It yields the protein CASSLPGSTEAFF.

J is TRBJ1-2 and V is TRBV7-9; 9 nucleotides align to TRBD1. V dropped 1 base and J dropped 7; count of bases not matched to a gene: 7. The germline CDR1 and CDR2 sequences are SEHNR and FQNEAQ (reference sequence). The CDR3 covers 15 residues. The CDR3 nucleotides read TGTGCCAGCAGCTTAGGACGGACAGGGGATCGTGGCTACACCTTC. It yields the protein CASSLGRTGDRGYTF. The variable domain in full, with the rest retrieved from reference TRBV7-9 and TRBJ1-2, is DTGVSQNPRHKITKRGQNVTFRCDPISEHNRLYWYRQTLGQGPEFLTYFQNEAQLEKSRLLSDRFSAERPKGSFSTLEIQRTEQGDSAMYLCASSLGRTGDRGYTFGSGTRLTVV.

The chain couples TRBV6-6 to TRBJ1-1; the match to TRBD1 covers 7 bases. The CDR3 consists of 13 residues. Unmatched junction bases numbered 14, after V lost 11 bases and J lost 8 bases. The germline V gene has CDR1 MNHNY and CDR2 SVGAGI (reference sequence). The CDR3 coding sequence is TGTGCCGGGCATCAGGGGGGCTCTCTAGAAGCTTTCTTT. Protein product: CAGHQGGSLEAFF.

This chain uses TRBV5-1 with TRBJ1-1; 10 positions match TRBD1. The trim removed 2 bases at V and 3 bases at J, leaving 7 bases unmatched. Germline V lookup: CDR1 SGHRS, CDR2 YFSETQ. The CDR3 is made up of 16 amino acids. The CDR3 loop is CASSFGQGVLDTEAFF. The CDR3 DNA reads TGCGCCAGCAGCTTCGGACAGGGGGTTTTGGACACTGAAGCTTTCTTT.

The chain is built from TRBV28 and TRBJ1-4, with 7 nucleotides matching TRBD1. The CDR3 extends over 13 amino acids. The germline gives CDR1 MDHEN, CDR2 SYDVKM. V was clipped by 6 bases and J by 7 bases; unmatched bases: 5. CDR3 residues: CASRPNRGEKLFF. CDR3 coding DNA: TGTGCCAGCAGACCGAACAGGGGTGAAAAACTGTTTTTT.

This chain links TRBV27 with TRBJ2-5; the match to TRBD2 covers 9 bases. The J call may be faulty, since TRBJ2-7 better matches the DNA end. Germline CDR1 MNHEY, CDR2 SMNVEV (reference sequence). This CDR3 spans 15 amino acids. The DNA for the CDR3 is TGTGCCAGCAGTTTAGGGCCTAGCGGGACCTACGAGCAGTACTTC. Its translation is CASSLGPSGTYEQYF.

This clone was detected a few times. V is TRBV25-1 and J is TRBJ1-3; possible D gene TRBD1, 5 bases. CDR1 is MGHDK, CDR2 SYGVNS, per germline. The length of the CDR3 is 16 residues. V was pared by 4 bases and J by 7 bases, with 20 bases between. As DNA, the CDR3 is TGTGCCAGCAGTGGAGGAGGGTTAGGGGTTAGTAACACCATATATTTT. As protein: CASSGGGLGVSNTIYF.

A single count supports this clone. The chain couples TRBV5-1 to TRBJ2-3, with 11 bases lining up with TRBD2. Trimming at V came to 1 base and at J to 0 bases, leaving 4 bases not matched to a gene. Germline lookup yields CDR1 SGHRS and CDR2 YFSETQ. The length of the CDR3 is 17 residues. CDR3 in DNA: TGCGCCAGCAGCTTGCGACTAGCGGGGACTAGCACAGATACGCAGTATTTT. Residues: CASSLRLAGTSTDTQYF.

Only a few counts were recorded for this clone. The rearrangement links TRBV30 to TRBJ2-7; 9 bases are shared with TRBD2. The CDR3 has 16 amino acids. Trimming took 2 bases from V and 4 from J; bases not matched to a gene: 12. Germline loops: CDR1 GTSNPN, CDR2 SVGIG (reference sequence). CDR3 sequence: CAWSMGPLAGRYEQYF. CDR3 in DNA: TGTGCCTGGAGTATGGGGCCGCTAGCGGGAAGGTACGAGCAGTACTTC.

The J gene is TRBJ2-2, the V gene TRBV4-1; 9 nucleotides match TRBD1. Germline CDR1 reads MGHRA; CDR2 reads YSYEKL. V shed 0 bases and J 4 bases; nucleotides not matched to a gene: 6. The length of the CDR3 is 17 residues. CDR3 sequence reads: CASSQEWDRVSTGELFF. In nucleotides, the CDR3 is TGCGCCAGCAGCCAAGAGTGGGACAGGGTTTCCACCGGGGAGCTGTTTTTT.

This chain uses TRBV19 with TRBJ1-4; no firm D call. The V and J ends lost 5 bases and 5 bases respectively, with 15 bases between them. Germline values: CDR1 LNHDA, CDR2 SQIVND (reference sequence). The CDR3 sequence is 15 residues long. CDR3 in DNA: TGTGCCAGTAGTTCCAACCGAGATCGGAATGAAAAACTGTTTTTT. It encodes CASSSNRDRNEKLFF. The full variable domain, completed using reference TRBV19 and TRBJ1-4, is DGGITQSPKYLFRKEGQNVTLSCEQNLNHDAMYWYRQDPGQGLRLIYYSQIVNDFQKGDIAEGYSVSREKKESFPLTVTSAQKNPTAFYLCASSSNRDRNEKLFFGSGTQLSVL.

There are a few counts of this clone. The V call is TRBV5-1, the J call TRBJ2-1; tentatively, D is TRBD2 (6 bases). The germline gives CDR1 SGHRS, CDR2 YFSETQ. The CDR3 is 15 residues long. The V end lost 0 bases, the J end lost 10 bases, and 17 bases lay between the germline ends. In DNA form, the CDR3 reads TGCGCCAGCAGCTTGGAATGGGGGGTCAGTGGGGAGCAGTTCTTC. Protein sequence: CASSLEWGVSGEQFF.

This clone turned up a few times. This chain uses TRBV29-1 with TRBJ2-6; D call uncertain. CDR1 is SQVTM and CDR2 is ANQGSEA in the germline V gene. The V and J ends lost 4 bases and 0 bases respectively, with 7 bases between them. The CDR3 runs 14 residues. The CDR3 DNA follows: TGCAGCGTTGGGTCGGGCTCTGGGGCCAACGTCCTGACTTTC. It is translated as CSVGSGSGANVLTF.

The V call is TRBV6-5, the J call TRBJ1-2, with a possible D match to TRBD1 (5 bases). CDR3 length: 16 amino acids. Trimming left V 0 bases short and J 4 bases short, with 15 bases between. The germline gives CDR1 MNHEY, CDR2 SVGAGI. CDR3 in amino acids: CASSYSKAGYGYGYTF. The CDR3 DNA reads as TGTGCCAGCAGTTACTCGAAGGCAGGGTATGGCTATGGCTACACCTTC.

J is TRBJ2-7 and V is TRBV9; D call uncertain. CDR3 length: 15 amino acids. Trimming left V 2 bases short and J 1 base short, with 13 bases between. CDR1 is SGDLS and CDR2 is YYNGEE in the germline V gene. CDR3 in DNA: TGTGCCAGCAGCGTCGCCACGGCGGCTTCCTACGAGCAGTACTTC. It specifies CASSVATAASYEQYF.

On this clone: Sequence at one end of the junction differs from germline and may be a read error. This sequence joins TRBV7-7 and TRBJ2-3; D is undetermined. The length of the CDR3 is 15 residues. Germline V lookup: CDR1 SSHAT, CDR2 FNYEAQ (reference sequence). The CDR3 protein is CASSPKLTGTDTQYF. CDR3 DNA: TGTGCTAGCAGCCCAAAATTGACGGGTACAGATACGCAGTATTTT. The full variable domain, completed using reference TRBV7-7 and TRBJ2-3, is GAGVSQSPRYKVTKRGQDVTLRCDPISSHATLYWYQQALGQGPEFLTYFNYEAQPDKSGLPSDRFSAERPEGSISTLTIQRTEQRDSAMYRCASSPKLTGTDTQYFGPGTRLTVL.

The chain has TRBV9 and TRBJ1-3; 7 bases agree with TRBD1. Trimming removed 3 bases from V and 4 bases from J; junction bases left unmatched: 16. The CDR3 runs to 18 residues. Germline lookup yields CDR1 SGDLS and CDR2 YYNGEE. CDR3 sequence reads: CASSGGGRDSTLGNTIYF. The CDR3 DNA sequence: TGTGCCAGCAGCGGTGGGGGGCGGGACAGCACATTAGGAAACACCATATATTTT. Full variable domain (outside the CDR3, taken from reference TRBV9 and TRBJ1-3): DSGVTQTPKHLITATGQRVTLRCSPRSGDLSVYWYQQSLDQGLQFLIQYYNGEERAKGNILERFSAQQFPDLHSELNLSSLELGDSALYFCASSGGGRDSTLGNTIYFGEGSWLTVV.

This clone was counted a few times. The CDR3 sequence: CASSFAGELFF. The DNA of the CDR3 is TGTGCCAGCAGCTTCGCCGGGGAGCTGTTTTTT. This chain connects TRBV5-6 to TRBJ2-2; D is unresolved. The germline V and J ends were trimmed by 2 bases and 6 bases, with 2 bases remaining between them. From germline, CDR1 is SGHDT and CDR2 YYEEEE. CDR3 size: 11 residues.

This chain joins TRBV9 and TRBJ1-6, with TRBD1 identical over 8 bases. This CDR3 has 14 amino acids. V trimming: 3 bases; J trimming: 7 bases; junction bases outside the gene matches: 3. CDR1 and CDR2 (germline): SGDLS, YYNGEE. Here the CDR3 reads CASSGRTGNSPLHF. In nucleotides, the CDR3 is TGTGCCAGCAGCGGACGGACAGGGAATTCACCCCTCCACTTT.

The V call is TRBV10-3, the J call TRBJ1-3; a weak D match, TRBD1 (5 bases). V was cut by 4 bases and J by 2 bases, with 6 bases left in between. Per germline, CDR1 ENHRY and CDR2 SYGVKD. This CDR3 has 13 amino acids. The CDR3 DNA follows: TGTGCCATCAGTGGACAGACTGGAAACACCATATATTTT. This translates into CAISGQTGNTIYF.

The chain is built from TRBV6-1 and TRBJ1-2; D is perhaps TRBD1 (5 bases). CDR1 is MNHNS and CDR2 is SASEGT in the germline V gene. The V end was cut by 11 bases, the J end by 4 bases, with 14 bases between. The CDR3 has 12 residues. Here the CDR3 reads CACQRGSYGYTF. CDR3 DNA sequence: TGTGCCTGCCAGCGGGGCAGCTATGGCTACACCTTC.

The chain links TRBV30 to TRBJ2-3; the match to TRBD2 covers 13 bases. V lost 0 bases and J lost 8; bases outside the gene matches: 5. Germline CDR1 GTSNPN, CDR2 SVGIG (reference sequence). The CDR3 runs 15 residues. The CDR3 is CAWSVLAGGVGTQYF. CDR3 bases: TGTGCCTGGAGTGTACTAGCGGGAGGGGTAGGTACGCAGTATTTT.

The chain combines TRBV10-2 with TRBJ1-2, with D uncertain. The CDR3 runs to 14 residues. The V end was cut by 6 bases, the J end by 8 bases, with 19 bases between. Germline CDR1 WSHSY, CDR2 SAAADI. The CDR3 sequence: CASSFIMVSQGYTF. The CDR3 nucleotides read TGCGCCAGCAGCTTTATTATGGTATCTCAGGGCTACACCTTC.